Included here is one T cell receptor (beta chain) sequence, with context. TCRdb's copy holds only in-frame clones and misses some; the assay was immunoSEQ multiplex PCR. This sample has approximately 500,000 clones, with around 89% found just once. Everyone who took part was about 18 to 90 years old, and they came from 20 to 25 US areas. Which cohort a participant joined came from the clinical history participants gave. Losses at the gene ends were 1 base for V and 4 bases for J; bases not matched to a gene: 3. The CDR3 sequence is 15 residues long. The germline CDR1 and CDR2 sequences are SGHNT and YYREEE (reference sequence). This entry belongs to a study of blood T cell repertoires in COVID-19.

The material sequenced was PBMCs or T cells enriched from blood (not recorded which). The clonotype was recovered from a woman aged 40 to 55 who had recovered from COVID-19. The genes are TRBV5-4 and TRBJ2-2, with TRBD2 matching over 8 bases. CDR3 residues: CASSLREGSTGELFF. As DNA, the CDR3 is TGTGCCAGCAGCTTGCGGGAGGGCTCCACCGGGGAGCTGTTTTTT.